This entry lists 14 T cell receptor beta chains sequenced from one sample in a study of blood T cell repertoires in COVID-19. The method was immunoSEQ multiplex PCR; TCRdb's version includes in-frame clones alone and lacks a portion of them. This sample has 35,000 to 40,000 clones; roughly 88% occur once, and the top ten carry about an eighth. The sample was peripheral blood. The origin of the receptors is a man between 65 and 85 years old with acute or convalescent COVID-19.

The V gene is TRBV3-1 (or the pseudogene TRBV3-2), the J gene TRBJ2-7; no reliable D call. The CDR3 has 14 amino acids. Germline V lookup: CDR1 LGHDT, CDR2 YNNKEL (reference sequence). V lost 5 bases and J lost 3, with 14 bases in between. The CDR3 coding sequence is TGTGCCAGCAGCTTTTCGGCGGCGATCTACGAGCAGTACTTC. Translating it yields CASSFSAAIYEQYF.

The chain employs TRBV29-1 and TRBJ2-3, with 9 bases aligning to TRBD2. J was trimmed by 4 bases and V by 5 bases; bases with no gene match: 1. CDR3 size: 12 residues. CDR1 and CDR2 from the germline V gene are SQVTM and ANQGSEA. CDR3 protein: CSVKREADTQYF. CDR3 in DNA: TGCAGCGTTAAGCGGGAGGCAGATACGCAGTATTTT.

This clone has a single count. The rearrangement joins TRBV19 to TRBJ2-2; D ambiguous. Trimming shortened V by 1 base and J by 1 base, and 4 bases separated the two germline ends. Germline-derived CDR1 and CDR2 are LNHDA and SQIVND (reference sequence). This CDR3 region has 14 residues. This chain's CDR3 is CASSIVQNTGELFF. The CDR3 DNA follows: TGTGCCAGTAGTATAGTACAGAACACCGGGGAGCTGTTTTTT.

This chain joins TRBV4-1 and TRBJ1-2; D may be TRBD1 (6 bases). Trimming took off 6 bases at V and 1 base at J, with 9 bases between the two ends. Germline CDR1 MGHRA, CDR2 YSYEKL. CDR3 size: 13 residues. CDR3 protein: CASRSDSNYGYTF. The CDR3 nucleotides read TGCGCCAGCAGGTCGGACAGTAACTATGGCTACACCTTC.

Only one count was recorded for this clone. The CDR3 bases are TGTGCCAGCAGCCAAGCTCGGGATTCACCCCTCCACTTT. It is translated as CASSQARDSPLHF. V is TRBV3-1 (or the pseudogene TRBV3-2) and J is TRBJ1-6, with no clear D. V lost 1 base and J 8 bases, leaving 6 bases between the germline ends. CDR3 length: 13 residues. Looked up from germline, CDR1 is LGHDT and CDR2 is YNNKEL (reference sequence).

The chain has TRBV19 and TRBJ2-1; the D gene is possibly TRBD2 (6 bases). Trimming took 4 bases from V and 0 from J, leaving 7 bases between them. The length of the CDR3 is 14 residues. From germline, CDR1 is LNHDA and CDR2 SQIVND (reference sequence). CDR3 amino acids: CASSRGGSYNEQFF. CDR3 nucleotides: TGTGCCAGTAGTAGGGGAGGCTCCTACAATGAGCAGTTCTTC.

The chain combines TRBV7-3 with TRBJ1-1; 7 bases agree with TRBD1. This CDR3 is 13 amino acids long. After removal of 5 bases from V and 7 bases from J, the junction contained 7 bases not matched to a gene. Germline V gene lookup returns CDR1 SGHTA and CDR2 FQGTGA. The CDR3 nucleotides read TGTGCCAGCAGCCCTAATCAGGGGGATGAAGCTTTCTTT. Protein: CASSPNQGDEAFF.

The chain is built from TRBV14 and TRBJ2-3; no firm D call. V shed 8 bases and J shed 0 bases, with 9 bases lying between them. In germline, CDR1 is SGHDN, CDR2 FVKESK. This CDR3 comprises 13 residues. The CDR3 is CASRAASTDTQYF. DNA for the CDR3: TGTGCCAGCCGAGCCGCTAGCACAGATACGCAGTATTTT.

The chain links TRBV9 to TRBJ2-2, with a possible D match to TRBD1 (5 bases). V was cut by 4 bases and J by 0 bases, with 10 bases left in between. The length of the CDR3 is 15 residues. Germline lookup yields CDR1 SGDLS and CDR2 YYNGEE. The CDR3 protein is CASSTRQPNTGELFF. The CDR3 nucleotides read TGTGCCAGCAGCACCCGACAGCCGAACACCGGGGAGCTGTTTTTT.

V usage is TRBV4-1 and J usage is TRBJ2-7, with 10 bases matching TRBD1. The CDR3 totals 15 residues. J was trimmed by 3 bases and V by 4 bases; bases with no gene match: 6. Germline assignment: CDR1 MGHRA and CDR2 YSYEKL. CDR3 region: CASSRGTGAVYEQYF. In DNA form, the CDR3 reads TGCGCCAGCAGCCGTGGGACAGGGGCCGTCTACGAGCAGTACTTC.

The gene calls are TRBV6-1 and TRBJ1-2; 8 bases are a match to TRBD1. CDR1 and CDR2 (germline): MNHNS, SASEGT. The V segment lost 3 bases and the J segment 7 bases; nucleotides outside the gene matches: 4. The CDR3 consists of 13 residues. CDR3 in amino acids: CASSEDRESGYTF. The DNA for the CDR3 is TGTGCCAGCAGTGAGGACAGGGAAAGTGGCTACACCTTC.

The chain has TRBV6-2 or TRBV6-3 and TRBJ2-5, with TRBD2 matching over 7 bases. This CDR3 comprises 16 residues. V shed 0 bases, J shed 2 bases, and the junction held 6 bases outside the gene matches. Germline loops: CDR1 MNHEY, CDR2 SVGEGT. The CDR3 nucleotides are TGTGCCAGCAGTTACTCCCCTAGCGGAGTTCAAGAGACCCAGTACTTC. Its protein is CASSYSPSGVQETQYF.

This clone was seen once. The rearrangement uses TRBV27 and TRBJ1-1; 9 bases are shared with TRBD1. CDR3 size: 14 residues. The junction had 1 base not matched to a gene; V was cut back by 1 base and J by 4 bases. CDR1 MNHEY and CDR2 SMNVEV come from the germline V gene (reference sequence). CDR3 protein: CASSLLTGGTEAFF. The CDR3, as DNA: TGTGCCAGCAGTTTATTGACAGGGGGCACTGAAGCTTTCTTT.

This chain links TRBV7-2 with TRBJ2-7; D unclear. The CDR3 sequence is 13 residues long. V was shortened by 5 bases and J by 3 bases, with 11 bases between the two germline ends. Germline values: CDR1 SGHTA, CDR2 FQGNSA. For the CDR3, the DNA is TGTGCCAGCAGCCACGTAGGAGACTACGAGCAGTACTTC. Translated, it gives CASSHVGDYEQYF.